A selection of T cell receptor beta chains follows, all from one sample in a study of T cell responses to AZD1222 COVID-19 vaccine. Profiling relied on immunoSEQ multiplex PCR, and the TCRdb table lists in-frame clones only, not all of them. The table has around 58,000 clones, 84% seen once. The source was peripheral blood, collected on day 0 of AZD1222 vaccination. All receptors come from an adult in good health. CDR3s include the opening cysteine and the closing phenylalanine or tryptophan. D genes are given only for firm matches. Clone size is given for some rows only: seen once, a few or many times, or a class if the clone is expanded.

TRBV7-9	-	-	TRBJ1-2	TGTGCCAGCAGCCTTAACGACCCGGGGGCGGGCTACACCTTC	CASSLNDPGAGYTF
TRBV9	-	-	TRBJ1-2	TGTGCCAGCAGCGTAGAACCGGGCTATGGCTACACCTTC	CASSVEPGYGYTF
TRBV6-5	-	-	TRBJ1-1	TGTGCCAGCAGTTACTCGGCAGGGCGATTTGTTGAAGCTTTCTTT	CASSYSAGRFVEAFF
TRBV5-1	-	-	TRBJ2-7	TGCGCCAGCAGCGCCCTTCCCAGCGATCCCTACGAGCAGTACTTC	CASSALPSDPYEQYF
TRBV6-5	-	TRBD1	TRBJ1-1	TGTGCCAGCAGGAAGACAGGGGATTTTACTGAAGCTTTCTTT	CASRKTGDFTEAFF
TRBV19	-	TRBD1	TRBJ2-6	TGTGCCAGTAGTCTAAGCACAGGGGCTGGGGCCAACGTCCTGACTTTC	CASSLSTGAGANVLTF
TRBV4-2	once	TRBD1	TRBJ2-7	TGTGCCAGCAGCCAGGCCGGACAGGGGGAATACGAGCAGTACTTC	CASSQAGQGEYEQYF
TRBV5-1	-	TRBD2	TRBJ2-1	TGCGCCAGCAGCTGGACTAGCGGGAGGGCCGGTATTAATGAGCAGTTCTTC	CASSWTSGRAGINEQFF
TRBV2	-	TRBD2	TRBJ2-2	TGTGCCAGCAGACCGGGACTAGCGAACACCGGGGAGCTGTTTTTT	CASRPGLANTGELFF
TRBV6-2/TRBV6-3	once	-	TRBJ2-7	TGTGCCAGCAGTGACTACGAGCAGTACTTC	CASSDYEQYF
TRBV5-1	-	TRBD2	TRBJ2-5	TGCGCCAGCAGCCCCGGGACTAGCGGGGATATAGAGACCCAGTACTTC	CASSPGTSGDIETQYF
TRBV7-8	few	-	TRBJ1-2	TGTGCCAGCAGCGTTACCCGGGGCAGCTATGGCTACACCTTC	CASSVTRGSYGYTF
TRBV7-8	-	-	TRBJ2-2	TGTGCCAGCAGCTCGCATGAGACGGCGAACACCGGGGAGCTGTTTTTT	CASSSHETANTGELFF
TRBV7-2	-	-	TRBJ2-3	TGTGCCAGCAGCTTATTCCCCAGCACAGATACGCAGTATTTT	CASSLFPSTDTQYF
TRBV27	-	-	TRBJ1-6	TGTGCCAGCAGTTTACGGGGGGCGCGGTCACCCCTCCACTTT	CASSLRGARSPLHF
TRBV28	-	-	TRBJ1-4	TGTGCCGGGGGCACAACTAATGAAAAACTGTTTTTT	CAGGTTNEKLFF
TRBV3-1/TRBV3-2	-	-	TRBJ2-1	TGTGCCAGCAGCCAAGATGCTAGAAAGGGTGTCGAGCAGTTCTTC	CASSQDARKGVEQFF
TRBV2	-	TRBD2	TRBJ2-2	TGTGCCAGCATGGAGACTAGCGGGAGAGGAACCGGGGAGCTGTTTTTT	CASMETSGRGTGELFF
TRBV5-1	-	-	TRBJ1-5	TGCGCCAGCAGCTTGCAAGGGAGTCAGCCCCAGCATTTT	CASSLQGSQPQHF
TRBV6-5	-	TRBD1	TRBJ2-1	TGTGCCAGCAGCCCGGGACAGGGATACAATGAGCAGTTCTTC	CASSPGQGYNEQFF
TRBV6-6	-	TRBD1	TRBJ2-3	TGTGCCAGCAGCCAAGGGACCGGGACAGGGGGAGATACGCAGTATTTT	CASSQGTGTGGDTQYF
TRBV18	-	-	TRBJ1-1	TGTGCCAGCTCACCAAGCGGGAACACTGAAGCTTTCTTT	CASSPSGNTEAFF
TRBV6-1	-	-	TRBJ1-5	TGTGCCAGCAGTGACGGACAGTTATATAGCAATCAGCCCCAGCATTTT	CASSDGQLYSNQPQHF
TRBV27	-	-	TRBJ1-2	TGTGCCAGCAGTTTCGGGACTAACTATGGCTACACCTTC	CASSFGTNYGYTF
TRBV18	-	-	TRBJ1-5	TGTGCCAGCTCACGAACCGACAGCAATCAGCCCCAGCATTTT	CASSRTDSNQPQHF
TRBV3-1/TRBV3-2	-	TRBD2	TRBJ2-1	TGTGCCAGCAGCCGGCGGGGGGGTTCCAATGAGCAGTTCTTC	CASSRRGGSNEQFF
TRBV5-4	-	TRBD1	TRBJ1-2	TGTGCCAGCAGCTTGGGGGGGACAGGGGGCAACTATGGCTACACCTTC	CASSLGGTGGNYGYTF
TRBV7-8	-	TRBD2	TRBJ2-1	TGTGCCAGCAGCTTAGGCGGGAGGCCCCATTACAATGAGCAGTTCTTC	CASSLGGRPHYNEQFF
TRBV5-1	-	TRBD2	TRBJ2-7	TGCGCCAGCAGCCTCGGGACTAGCGGTGGGGTGGCAAAGCAGTACTTC	CASSLGTSGGVAKQYF
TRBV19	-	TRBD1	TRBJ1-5	TGTGCCAGTAGTACAGACAGGGTTCAGCCCCAGCATTTT	CASSTDRVQPQHF
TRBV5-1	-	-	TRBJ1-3	TGCGCCAGCAGCGCGGACAGATACTCTGGAAACACCATATATTTT	CASSADRYSGNTIYF
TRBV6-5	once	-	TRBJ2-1	TGTGCCAGCAGAACTCAGATAAATGAGCAGTTCTTC	CASRTQINEQFF
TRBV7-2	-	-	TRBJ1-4	TGTGCCAGCAGCTTAGCGGGAGCCGGGGGCGCTGAAAAACTGTTTTTT	CASSLAGAGGAEKLFF
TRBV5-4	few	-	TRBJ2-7	TGTGCCAGCAGCTTTTGGGGGTACGAGCAGTACTTC	CASSFWGYEQYF
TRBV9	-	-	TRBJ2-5	TGTGCCAGCAGCACGGGACCCAACCAAGAGACCCAGTACTTC	CASSTGPNQETQYF
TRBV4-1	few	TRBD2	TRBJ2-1	TGCGCCAGCAGCTCAGAGGGGACGGGAGGCTACAATGAGCAGTTCTTC	CASSSEGTGGYNEQFF
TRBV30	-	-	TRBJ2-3	TGTGCCTTTTGGCCTCCTAAAGGGGTTACAGATACGCAGTATTTT	CAFWPPKGVTDTQYF
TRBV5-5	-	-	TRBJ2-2	TGTGCCAGCAGCTTGGTGCCGGAGTCGAACACCGGGGAGCTGTTTTTT	CASSLVPESNTGELFF
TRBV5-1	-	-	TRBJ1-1	TGCGCCAGCAGCGCGGGACGGATATTGAACACTGAAGCTTTCTTT	CASSAGRILNTEAFF
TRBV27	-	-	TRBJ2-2	TGTGCCAGCAGTTCCGGACAAGACGCGAACACCGGGGAGCTGTTTTTT	CASSSGQDANTGELFF